A single sample is the source of the 22 T cell receptor beta chains below, sequenced in a study of blood T cell repertoires in COVID-19. Repertoires were generated with immunoSEQ multiplex PCR, while TCRdb's copy carries only in-frame clones and drops some. The sample gives nearly 350,000 clones, roughly 87% of which show up once; more than 1% is in the top ten. The sequenced sample consisted of PBMCs or T cells enriched from blood (not recorded which). The receptors derive from a woman aged 25-40 years who had recovered from COVID-19.

The chain has TRBV10-3 and TRBJ1-6, with D perhaps matching TRBD1 (5 bases). Germline-derived CDR1 and CDR2 are ENHRY and SYGVKD. Trimming shortened V by 7 bases and J by 10 bases, and 14 bases separated the two germline ends. CDR3 length: 13 amino acids. The chain's CDR3 is CAITQGVSSPLHF. CDR3 in DNA: TGTGCCATCACACAAGGGGTGAGCTCACCCCTCCACTTT.

This sequence joins TRBV6-4 and TRBJ1-1; 12 bases fit TRBD1. The CDR3 spans 16 residues. V dropped 4 bases and J dropped 2; count of bases not matched to a gene: 5. Germline loops: CDR1 MRHNA, CDR2 SNTAGT. The CDR3 nucleotides are TGTGCCAGCAGTGTTTCCGGGACAGGGGGCAACACTGAAGCTTTCTTT. It encodes CASSVSGTGGNTEAFF.

The rearrangement uses TRBV29-1 and TRBJ2-7; TRBD2 agrees at 7 bases. V was pared by 6 bases and J by 3 bases, with 5 bases of the junction left unmatched. Germline values: CDR1 SQVTM, CDR2 ANQGSEA. The CDR3 consists of 12 residues. This CDR3 is CSVVRGDYEQYF. The CDR3 DNA reads as TGCAGCGTCGTCCGGGGGGACTACGAGCAGTACTTC.

The chain joins TRBV6-5 to TRBJ1-2; tentative D call: TRBD1 (6 bases). Per germline, CDR1 MNHEY and CDR2 SVGAGI. The germline V and J ends were trimmed by 6 bases and 0 bases, with 11 bases remaining between them. The CDR3 consists of 14 residues. CDR3 amino acids: CASSPRTANYGYTF. Here the CDR3 DNA reads TGTGCCAGCAGCCCCAGGACAGCTAACTATGGCTACACCTTC.

This chain uses TRBV7-9 with TRBJ1-6, with 8 bases lining up with TRBD1. The V gene end was trimmed by 5 bases and the J gene end by 1 base; junction bases not matched to a gene: 4. CDR1 SEHNR and CDR2 FQNEAQ come from the germline V gene (reference sequence). CDR3 length: 16 residues. CDR3 nucleotide sequence: TGTGCCAGCAGCGGAGACAGGGGTTCCTATAATTCACCCCTCCACTTT. Its protein product is CASSGDRGSYNSPLHF.

V usage is TRBV28 and J usage is TRBJ1-6, with D possibly TRBD1 on 6 matching bases. CDR3 length equals 19 residues. V lost 7 bases and J lost 0, with 22 bases in between. Per the germline V gene, CDR1 is MDHEN and CDR2 is SYDVKM. The CDR3 region is CASTSGQRRLSSYNSPLHF. CDR3 DNA sequence: TGTGCCAGCACGAGTGGACAGAGAAGACTTAGCTCCTATAATTCACCCCTCCACTTT.

The CDR3 bases are TGTGCCAGCAGCTTAGCGGGAGGGGCGAGTCAGCCCCAGCATTTT. Its translation is CASSLAGGASQPQHF. The chain links TRBV7-9 to TRBJ1-5, with D maybe TRBD1 (5 bases). The CDR3 is 15 amino acids. Germline CDR1 is SEHNR and CDR2 is FQNEAQ (reference sequence). V was trimmed by 0 bases and J by 6 bases, leaving 12 bases between them.

A word on this clone: Mismatch with germline at one junction end may stem from a read error. The chain joins TRBV11-2 to TRBJ1-6; D remains ambiguous. Looked up from germline, CDR1 is SGHAT and CDR2 is FQNNGV. CDR3 length: 14 residues. CDR3 residues: CASRLGAYNSPLHF. CDR3 DNA: TGTGCCAGCAGATTAGGAGCCTATAATTCACCCCTCCACTTT.

The chain carries TRBV25-1 and TRBJ2-7, with D tentatively TRBD1 (6 bases). The CDR3 spans 13 residues. Trimming left V 8 bases short and J 3 bases short, with 14 bases between. Germline values: CDR1 MGHDK, CDR2 SYGVNS. CDR3 in amino acids: CASSQGNGYEQYF. The CDR3, as DNA: TGTGCCAGCTCCCAGGGGAACGGCTACGAGCAGTACTTC.

This chain uses TRBV19 with TRBJ1-5; 7 bases are shared with TRBD1. The J segment lost 3 bases and the V segment lost 8 bases, leaving 7 bases of the junction unmatched. The CDR3 loop spans 14 amino acids. Germline CDR1 reads LNHDA; CDR2 reads SQIVND (reference sequence). This CDR3 is CASRTQGVNQPQHF. The CDR3 DNA reads TGTGCCAGTCGAACCCAGGGGGTCAATCAGCCCCAGCATTTT.

This clone occurred a few times. This chain uses TRBV7-6 with TRBJ2-2; 7 bases map to TRBD2. Germline V gene sequence: CDR1 SGHVS, CDR2 FNYEAQ. Trimming at V came to 5 bases and at J to 4 bases, leaving 7 bases not matched to a gene. This CDR3 comprises 15 residues. CDR3 DNA: TGTGCCAGCAGCCAGCCTAGCGGAACCACCGGGGAGCTGTTTTTT. Protein: CASSQPSGTTGELFF. Filled out from reference TRBV7-6 and TRBJ2-2, the complete variable domain reads GAGVSQSPRYKVTKRGQDVALRCDPISGHVSLYWYRQALGQGPEFLTYFNYEAQQDKSGLPNDRFSAERPEGSISTLTIQRTEQRDSAMYRCASSQPSGTTGELFFGEGSRLTVL.

The CDR3: CSALFLNYGYTF. CDR3 sequence (DNA): TGCAGCGCCCTATTTCTTAACTATGGCTACACCTTC. The genes are TRBV29-1 and TRBJ1-2, with D uncertain. The CDR3 loop spans 12 amino acids. CDR1 is SQVTM and CDR2 is ANQGSEA in the germline V gene. V lost 7 bases to trimming and J lost 1 base, with 10 bases between them. Based on the CDR3 plus reference TRBV29-1 and TRBJ1-2, the full variable domain is SAVISQKPSRDICQRGTSLTIQCQVDSQVTMMFWYRQQPGQSLTLIATANQGSEATYESGFVIDKFPISRPNLTFSTLTVSNMSPEDSSIYLCSALFLNYGYTFGSGTRLTVV.

The chain carries TRBV14 and TRBJ2-4; D may be TRBD2 (7 bases). This CDR3 has 19 amino acids. The V end lost 3 bases, the J end lost 0 bases, and 21 bases lay between the germline ends. The germline gives CDR1 SGHDN, CDR2 FVKESK. The CDR3 loop reads CASSHSSQGRGLAKNIQYF. The CDR3 coding sequence is TGTGCCAGCAGCCATTCTTCTCAAGGGCGGGGGCTAGCCAAAAACATTCAGTACTTC.

V usage is TRBV7-9 and J usage is TRBJ2-1; TRBD1 matches 7 bases. This CDR3 is 14 amino acids long. Per germline, CDR1 SEHNR and CDR2 FQNEAQ (reference sequence). The V segment lost 4 bases and the J segment 4 bases; nucleotides outside the gene matches: 4. CDR3 in DNA: TGTGCCAGCAGCTCCTACAGGGGTTACAATGAGCAGTTCTTC. This codes for CASSSYRGYNEQFF.

This clone was observed once. CDR3 in DNA: TGTGCCAGTAGTGCGGACAGGGGAAGTGATGGCTACACCTTC. It specifies CASSADRGSDGYTF. The J gene is TRBJ1-2, the V gene TRBV19; 9 bases agree with TRBD1. Germline V gene lookup returns CDR1 LNHDA and CDR2 SQIVND (reference sequence). This CDR3 comprises 14 residues. The trim removed 5 bases at V and 6 bases at J, leaving 7 bases unmatched.

The V call is TRBV3-1 (or the pseudogene TRBV3-2), the J call TRBJ2-4; the D is unclear. This CDR3 has 14 residues. CDR1 and CDR2 from the germline V gene are LGHDT and YNNKEL (reference sequence). V was shortened by 1 base and J by 3 bases, with 7 bases between the two germline ends. The CDR3 protein is CASSQAKSKNIQYF. As DNA, the CDR3 is TGTGCCAGCAGCCAAGCCAAGAGCAAAAACATTCAGTACTTC.

This clone turned up a few times. V and J are TRBV6-4 and TRBJ1-1; D might be TRBD1 (6 bases). Germline V CDR1 and CDR2: MRHNA, SNTAGT. This CDR3 is built from 15 residues. The V end lost 5 bases, the J end lost 4 bases, and 17 bases lay between the germline ends. The CDR3 is CASSSVWGGRTEAFF. The CDR3 region has the DNA TGTGCCAGCAGTTCCGTATGGGGGGGCCGCACTGAAGCTTTCTTT.

V gene TRBV19 combines with J gene TRBJ2-7; 9 nucleotides line up with TRBD1. CDR1 is LNHDA and CDR2 is SQIVND in the germline V gene (reference sequence). Trimming took 10 bases from V and 4 from J; bases not matched to a gene: 5. The CDR3 sequence is 12 residues long. CDR3 loop: CATRQGEYEQYF. The CDR3 DNA reads as TGTGCCACCAGACAGGGGGAATACGAGCAGTACTTC.

This chain uses TRBV18 with TRBJ1-3; 7 bases match TRBD1. The ends lost 2 bases at V and 1 base at J; junction bases unmatched: 8. This CDR3 region has 17 residues. Germline V gene sequence: CDR1 KGHSH, CDR2 LQKENI. This CDR3 is CASSPTIGGLSGNTIYF. In nucleotides, the CDR3 is TGTGCCAGCTCACCAACGATAGGGGGCCTTTCTGGAAACACCATATATTTT. Filled out from reference TRBV18 and TRBJ1-3, the complete variable domain reads NAGVMQNPRHLVRRRGQEARLRCSPMKGHSHVYWYRQLPEEGLKFMVYLQKENIIDESGMPKERFSAEFPKEGPSILRIQQVVRGDSAAYFCASSPTIGGLSGNTIYFGEGSWLTVV.

The chain carries TRBV14 and TRBJ2-7; 9 bases are shared with TRBD1. Germline values: CDR1 SGHDN, CDR2 FVKESK. This CDR3 comprises 15 residues. V lost 4 bases, J lost 1 base, and 5 bases stayed unmatched. The CDR3 here is CASSPWDRDSYEQYF. CDR3 DNA: TGTGCCAGCAGCCCCTGGGACAGGGATTCCTACGAGCAGTACTTC.

The chain links TRBV6-6 to TRBJ2-3; TRBD2 agrees at 15 bases. The germline V gene has CDR1 MNHNY and CDR2 SVGAGI (reference sequence). V lost 10 bases and J lost 4; bases outside the gene matches: 6. The CDR3 extends over 15 amino acids. DNA for the CDR3: TGTGCCACCGGGACTAGCGGGGGGTGGGCAGATACGCAGTATTTT. Residues: CATGTSGGWADTQYF.

The gene calls are TRBV10-3 and TRBJ2-7; possibly TRBD2 for D (6 bases). The V gene lost 3 bases and the J gene lost 5 bases, with 14 bases spanning the gap. The V gene's germline CDR1 is ENHRY and CDR2 SYGVKD. CDR3 length equals 14 residues. The CDR3 here is CAISDLSGGNEQYF. The CDR3 coding sequence is TGTGCCATCAGTGATTTAAGCGGCGGGAACGAGCAGTACTTC.